The following is a T cell receptor beta chain sequence with its context. In the study's own analysis: Scientists estimated how many nucleated cells there were by amplifying reference gene primers. Clones were read by immunoSEQ multiplex PCR, and TCRdb kept only the in-frame ones, dropping some. V, J and clone size reflect that table, while D and trimming were determined from the DNA. The table shows around 180,000 clones, with around 86% occurring only once. The entry originates in a study of blood T cell repertoires in COVID-19. Study-level information: Acute and convalescent COVID-19 specimens originated in the United States, Italy and Spain. Sources were T cells, B-cell-depleted T cells, or PBMCs; the material itself was cDNA or gDNA.

This TCR was recovered from a woman between 25 and 40 years old with active or convalescent COVID-19. The specimen sequenced was peripheral blood.

The DNA of the CDR3 is TGCGCCAGCAGTGTCGACAGGGGGCGCCACTCCTACAATGAGCAGTTCTTC. Translated: CASSVDRGRHSYNEQFF. This chain connects TRBV10-2 to TRBJ2-1, with 10 nucleotides matching TRBD1. After removal of 4 bases from V and 0 bases from J, the junction contained 6 bases not matched to a gene. Germline CDR1 reads WSHSY; CDR2 reads SAAADI. This CDR3 contains 17 residues.